The 19 T cell receptor beta chains below were found in one sample sequenced in a study of CD8 T cells in ankylosing spondylitis. Each CDR3 protein is one row after TCRdb ran MiXCR on the 5' RACE reads. The repertoire consists of 250,000 to 300,000 distinct CDR3 sequences, with 20% occurring once and the leading ten covering 7.5% to 9.5%. Sequencing used blood, either unsorted or a sorted T cell fraction (not recorded which). These receptor sequences come from a male donor with ankylosing spondylitis or in good health (not recorded which).

This clonotype was detected ten times or more. The chain recombines TRBV29-1 with TRBJ1-1, with 8 bases identical to TRBD1. This CDR3 contains 12 residues. With V trimmed by 7 bases and J by 1 base, 2 bases remained unmatched. Germline CDR1 SQVTM, CDR2 ANQGSEA. As DNA, the CDR3 is TGCAGCGGGACAGGGCGGAACACTGAAGCTTTCTTT. Encoded protein: CSGTGRNTEAFF.

There are a few counts of this clonotype. V is TRBV12-3 or TRBV12-4 and J is TRBJ1-2; 9 bases map to TRBD1. V lost 5 bases and J lost 4; bases outside the gene matches: 5. The CDR3 loop spans 14 amino acids. The CDR3 region is CASSNRGRSYGYTF. In nucleotides, the CDR3 is TGTGCCAGCAGTAACAGGGGGCGCAGCTATGGCTACACCTTC.

The rearrangement uses TRBV7-2 and TRBJ1-2; D may be TRBD1 (6 bases). The V end was cut by 4 bases, the J end by 4 bases, with 7 bases between. Germline CDR1 reads SGHTA; CDR2 reads FQGNSA. The CDR3 contains 12 residues. The CDR3 region is CASSSQGYGYTF. The CDR3 DNA sequence: TGTGCCAGCAGCTCACAGGGCTATGGCTACACCTTC.

This clonotype was seen repeatedly, ten times or more. This chain connects TRBV7-7 to TRBJ2-3; 12 bases match TRBD2. Looked up from germline, CDR1 is SSHAT and CDR2 is FNYEAQ (reference sequence). The CDR3 loop spans 16 amino acids. V was clipped by 5 bases and J by 2 bases; unmatched bases: 5. This CDR3 reads CASSRGLAGHTDTQYF. In nucleotides, the CDR3 is TGTGCCAGCAGCCGGGGACTAGCGGGCCACACAGATACGCAGTATTTT.

This clonotype was picked up many times. The CDR3 here is CASSYLMGLGETQYF. CDR3 in DNA: TGTGCCAGCAGTTACTTAATGGGTCTAGGCGAGACCCAGTACTTC. This sequence joins TRBV6-2 or TRBV6-3 and TRBJ2-5; D not resolved. Germline CDR1 and CDR2: MNHEY and SVGEGT. The germline V and J ends were trimmed by 1 base and 5 bases, with 14 bases remaining between them. The CDR3 spans 15 residues.

This clonotype has only a few counts. The rearrangement links TRBV5-1 to TRBJ2-1; D ambiguous. The V gene's germline CDR1 is SGHRS and CDR2 YFSETQ. V shed 1 base and J shed 6 bases, with 20 bases lying between them. CDR3 length: 17 residues. The CDR3 protein is CASSLIGGGSLGNEQFF. DNA for the CDR3: TGCGCCAGCAGCTTGATCGGCGGCGGTTCCCTAGGCAATGAGCAGTTCTTC.

The chain recombines TRBV4-1 with TRBJ2-3; TRBD2 aligns across 9 bases. Losses at the gene ends were 0 bases for V and 1 base for J; bases not matched to a gene: 11. The CDR3 has 19 residues. CDR1 is MGHRA and CDR2 is YSYEKL in the germline V gene. This chain's CDR3 is CASSQDRWREGVGTDTQYF. The CDR3 coding sequence is TGCGCCAGCAGCCAAGATCGATGGCGGGAGGGTGTAGGCACAGATACGCAGTATTTT.

This clonotype occurred many times. The chain employs TRBV12-3 or TRBV12-4 and TRBJ1-1; D not resolved. The CDR3 spans 14 residues. The V end was cut by 3 bases, the J end by 0 bases, with 8 bases between. The CDR3 reads CASSLTRLNTEAFF. CDR3 DNA sequence: TGTGCCAGCAGTTTGACACGGTTGAACACTGAAGCTTTCTTT.

This chain joins TRBV3-1 and TRBJ2-1; a possible D gene is TRBD1 (5 bases). This CDR3 comprises 15 residues. Deletions cut 0 bases from V and 5 bases from J, with 11 bases between. Looked up from germline, CDR1 is LGHDT and CDR2 is YNNKEL (reference sequence). The CDR3 sequence: CASSQDWQGHNEQFF. DNA of the CDR3: TGTGCCAGCAGCCAAGATTGGCAGGGCCACAATGAGCAGTTCTTC.

This clonotype occurred a few times. V usage is TRBV12-3 or TRBV12-4 and J usage is TRBJ1-2; D possibly corresponds to TRBD1 (6 bases). With 5 bases removed from V and 6 bases from J, the gap between germline ends came to 10 bases. The CDR3 covers 12 residues. In DNA, the CDR3 is TGTGCCAGCAGTATCGCAGGGGATGGCTACACCTTC. Protein sequence: CASSIAGDGYTF.

This clonotype has only one observation. This chain connects TRBV14 to TRBJ2-1, with 9 bases aligning to TRBD2. The V segment lost 3 bases and the J segment 1 base; nucleotides outside the gene matches: 4. The CDR3 runs 16 residues. Germline V lookup: CDR1 SGHDN, CDR2 FVKESK. The DNA of the CDR3 is TGTGCCAGCAGCCATCTGACTAGCGGTTCCTACAATGAGCAGTTCTTC. As protein: CASSHLTSGSYNEQFF.

The V call is TRBV20-1, the J call TRBJ2-2, with 9 nucleotides matching TRBD1. With V trimmed by 3 bases and J by 2 bases, 10 bases remained unmatched. Germline V gives CDR1 DFQATT, CDR2 SNEGSKA (reference sequence). The CDR3 loop spans 17 amino acids. The CDR3 DNA reads TGCAGTGCTAGGGGCCCCCTGGGACAGGGAAACACCGGGGAGCTGTTTTTT. Its protein product is CSARGPLGQGNTGELFF.

V and J are TRBV20-1 and TRBJ2-7; D call uncertain. The CDR3 consists of 13 residues. V was cut by 2 bases and J by 0 bases, with 8 bases left in between. The germline CDR1 and CDR2 sequences are DFQATT and SNEGSKA (reference sequence). The CDR3 bases are TGCAGTGCTAGAAAAAAGAGCTCCTACGAGCAGTACGTC. Protein: CSARKKSSYEQYV.

The V gene is TRBV7-2, the J gene TRBJ2-1, with D unresolved. Germline V lookup: CDR1 SGHTA, CDR2 FQGNSA. The CDR3 is 12 amino acids. The germline V and J ends were trimmed by 5 bases and 5 bases, with 7 bases remaining between them. The CDR3 DNA is TGTGCCAGCAGCCTGATGAACAATGAGCAGTTCTTC. It translates to CASSLMNNEQFF.

This clonotype showed up just a few times. The chain joins TRBV20-1 to TRBJ1-2, with TRBD1 matching over 9 bases. Trimming cost V 3 bases and J 7 bases; bases outside gene matches: 6. The CDR3 is made up of 13 amino acids. Germline V lookup: CDR1 DFQATT, CDR2 SNEGSKA (reference sequence). The CDR3 sequence is CSASRDRETGYTF. The CDR3 coding sequence is TGCAGTGCTAGCCGGGACAGGGAGACTGGCTACACCTTC.

This sequence joins TRBV21-1 and TRBJ2-1; TRBD1 is the table's D call, not checked against the DNA. TRBV21-1 is classified as a pseudogene. The CDR3 has 19 amino acids. The CDR3 protein is CASSKAHWGTGGIGNEQFF. DNA for the CDR3: TGTGCCAGCAGCAAAGCGCACTGGGGTACAGGGGGCATTGGCAATGAGCAGTTCTTC.

The V and J genes are TRBV3-1 and TRBJ1-1; the D gene is possibly TRBD1 (5 bases). Trimming cost V 4 bases and J 1 base, with 13 bases left between them. The CDR3 covers 15 residues. CDR1 and CDR2 from the germline V gene are LGHDT and YNNKEL (reference sequence). The CDR3 DNA sequence: TGTGCCAGCAGCCCCCATGGGGGACCGAACACTGAAGCTTTCTTT. Translation gives CASSPHGGPNTEAFF.

A few counts support this clonotype. The V gene is TRBV3-1, the J gene TRBJ1-4, with D possibly TRBD1 on 5 matching bases. Trimming cost V 0 bases and J 8 bases, with 13 bases left between them. CDR3 length equals 15 residues. CDR1 is LGHDT and CDR2 is YNNKEL in the germline V gene (reference sequence). The CDR3: CASSQDLGTREKLFF. CDR3 DNA: TGTGCCAGCAGCCAAGATCTCGGGACGAGGGAAAAACTGTTTTTT.

V and J are TRBV12-3 or TRBV12-4 and TRBJ1-5; D possibly corresponds to TRBD1 (6 bases). V lost 4 bases and J 2 bases, leaving 18 bases between the germline ends. This CDR3 region has 17 residues. This CDR3 reads CASSSGAGQFGNQPQHF. The CDR3 DNA is TGTGCCAGCAGTTCAGGGGCTGGGCAGTTTGGCAATCAGCCCCAGCATTTT.